The rows below give T cell receptor beta chains drawn from one sample of a study of blood T cells in healthy people across ages. Using its own MiXCR run on the 5' RACE reads, TCRdb lists one record per CDR3 protein. The table has hundreds of thousands of distinct CDR3 sequences, 25% to 35% seen once; the top ten hold 15% to 20%. The sequenced material came from blood. Receptors originate from a woman older than 75 in good health. Both conserved end residues are part of each CDR3. The order of the fields is CDR3 DNA, CDR3 protein, J gene, D gene, V gene, clone size. D genes are given only for firm matches. Where a row states a size, it is once, few, many or the class of an expanded clone; other rows omit it.

CDR3 DNA: TGCAGTGCTAGAGAACCAGGAGGGAACTATGGCTACACCTTC
CDR3 protein: CSAREPGGNYGYTF
J gene: TRBJ1-2
D gene: NA
V gene: TRBV20-1
clone size: many

CDR3 DNA: TGTGCCAGCAGCCCCGCCGGCTCTTACAGCTCCTACAATGAGCAGTTCTTC
CDR3 protein: CASSPAGSYSSYNEQFF
J gene: TRBJ2-1
D gene: NA
V gene: TRBV11-2
clone size: many

CDR3 DNA: TGTGCCACCAGTCCCAGACACAACTATGGCTACACCTTC
CDR3 protein: CATSPRHNYGYTF
J gene: TRBJ1-2
D gene: NA
V gene: TRBV24-1
clone size: NA

CDR3 DNA: TGTGCCAGCAGCTTCAGGACTAGCTCCTACAATGAGCAGTTCTTC
CDR3 protein: CASSFRTSSYNEQFF
J gene: TRBJ2-1
D gene: TRBD2
V gene: TRBV7-8
clone size: many

CDR3 DNA: TGTGCCAGCGGGGGGACGGGGGTGAAGAGCTCCTACAATGAGCAGTTCTTC
CDR3 protein: CASGGTGVKSSYNEQFF
J gene: TRBJ2-1
D gene: NA
V gene: TRBV28
clone size: many

CDR3 DNA: TGCAGTGCTAGAGTCGGGACTACCTCAGGGGGTGAGCAGTTCTTC
CDR3 protein: CSARVGTTSGGEQFF
J gene: TRBJ2-1
D gene: NA
V gene: TRBV20-1
clone size: many

CDR3 DNA: TGCGCCAGCAGGTCCTCGAGTCACAGCAGGGTCACCGGGGAGCTGTTTTTT
CDR3 protein: CASRSSSHSRVTGELFF
J gene: TRBJ2-2
D gene: NA
V gene: TRBV5-1
clone size: NA

CDR3 DNA: TGCAGTGCCCGACCAGTGGGACCTTCCTACAATGAGCAGTTCTTC
CDR3 protein: CSARPVGPSYNEQFF
J gene: TRBJ2-1
D gene: NA
V gene: TRBV20-1
clone size: NA

CDR3 DNA: TGTGCCAGCAGTTACTCCGGCCTCTCTGGGGCCAACGTCCTGACTTTC
CDR3 protein: CASSYSGLSGANVLTF
J gene: TRBJ2-6
D gene: NA
V gene: TRBV6-5
clone size: many

CDR3 DNA: TGCGCCAGCAGCTTGGTTGTGGGACCGGGATACGAGCAGTACTTC
CDR3 protein: CASSLVVGPGYEQYF
J gene: TRBJ2-7
D gene: NA
V gene: TRBV5-1
clone size: many

CDR3 DNA: TGTGCCAGCAGCTTAGGCGCGTACCAAGAGACCCAGTACTTC
CDR3 protein: CASSLGAYQETQYF
J gene: TRBJ2-5
D gene: NA
V gene: TRBV11-2
clone size: many

CDR3 DNA: TGCGGTCTCCGTGGAGGCTACGAGCAGTACTTC
CDR3 protein: CGLRGGYEQYF
J gene: TRBJ2-7
D gene: NA
V gene: TRBV20-1
clone size: few

CDR3 DNA: TGCGCCAGCAGCCAAGACCACTTGGGGGGGGCCTATGGCTACACCTTC
CDR3 protein: CASSQDHLGGAYGYTF
J gene: TRBJ1-2
D gene: NA
V gene: TRBV4-3
clone size: few

CDR3 DNA: TGCAGTGCTAGTCTCCGTTCAGGGGGCGTCTATGGCTACACCTTC
CDR3 protein: CSASLRSGGVYGYTF
J gene: TRBJ1-2
D gene: TRBD1
V gene: TRBV20-1
clone size: few

CDR3 DNA: TGTGCCAGCAGCTCCGGGTCACCCTACGAGCAGTACTTC
CDR3 protein: CASSSGSPYEQYF
J gene: TRBJ2-7
D gene: NA
V gene: TRBV7-2
clone size: many

CDR3 DNA: TGCAGAGAGCGGCGGGAGTCTTACGAGCAGTTCTTC
CDR3 protein: CRERRESYEQFF
J gene: TRBJ2-1
D gene: TRBD2
V gene: TRBV20-1
clone size: NA

CDR3 DNA: TGCAGCGTTCAGGACAGGGCTTTCTACAATGAGCAGTTCTTC
CDR3 protein: CSVQDRAFYNEQFF
J gene: TRBJ2-1
D gene: TRBD1
V gene: TRBV29-1
clone size: many

CDR3 DNA: TGTGCCAGCTCCCCGACTAGCAGTGAGCGGTTCTTC
CDR3 protein: CASSPTSSERFF
J gene: TRBJ2-1
D gene: TRBD2
V gene: TRBV18
clone size: NA

CDR3 DNA: TGTGCCAGCAGCTTGGAGGGGGCGAGGGCCTACGAGCAGTACTTC
CDR3 protein: CASSLEGARAYEQYF
J gene: TRBJ2-7
D gene: TRBD1
V gene: TRBV5-4
clone size: many

CDR3 DNA: TGTGCCACCAGCAGAGATCTAGGGGATGGCTACACCTTC
CDR3 protein: CATSRDLGDGYTF
J gene: TRBJ1-2
D gene: NA
V gene: TRBV15
clone size: NA

CDR3 DNA: TGTGCCAGCAGCCAAACCCCGCAGACTAGCGGTGGACGCTCTGGGGCCAACGTCCTGACTTTC
CDR3 protein: CASSQTPQTSGGRSGANVLTF
J gene: TRBJ2-6
D gene: TRBD2
V gene: TRBV11-2
clone size: NA

CDR3 DNA: TGTGCCAGCTCGCCGGGGGGACCCTCGGTGACAGATACGCAGTATTTT
CDR3 protein: CASSPGGPSVTDTQYF
J gene: TRBJ2-3
D gene: TRBD2
V gene: TRBV18
clone size: many

CDR3 DNA: TGCGCCAGCAGCCAAGCTGCATCGGGAGAAAAACTGTTTTTT
CDR3 protein: CASSQAASGEKLFF
J gene: TRBJ1-4
D gene: NA
V gene: TRBV4-3
clone size: many

CDR3 DNA: TGTGCCAGCAGTCCCCACCTGGGACCAGCGGGGGGGGCAGGCTACAATGAGCAGTTCTTC
CDR3 protein: CASSPHLGPAGGAGYNEQFF
J gene: TRBJ2-1
D gene: TRBD2
V gene: TRBV16
clone size: NA

CDR3 DNA: TGTGCCAGCAGCCTAGGGACTAGCGGGGGGAGGTGGCAGTACTTC
CDR3 protein: CASSLGTSGGRWQYF
J gene: TRBJ2-5
D gene: TRBD2
V gene: TRBV13
clone size: NA

CDR3 DNA: TGTGCCTGCAGTCCCAGGGACAGATTGTACGAGCAGTACTTC
CDR3 protein: CACSPRDRLYEQYF
J gene: TRBJ2-7
D gene: TRBD1
V gene: TRBV12-3/TRBV12-4
clone size: NA

CDR3 DNA: TGTGCCAGCAGTTTACTAGGCGACAATGAAAAACTGTTTTTT
CDR3 protein: CASSLLGDNEKLFF
J gene: TRBJ1-4
D gene: NA
V gene: TRBV27
clone size: many

CDR3 DNA: TGTGCCACTTGGCCGGGGGGGAGCAATCAGCCCCAGCATTTT
CDR3 protein: CATWPGGSNQPQHF
J gene: TRBJ1-5
D gene: NA
V gene: TRBV24-1
clone size: many

CDR3 DNA: TGCGCCAGCAGCCAAGGTGTTAGCGGGGCGGGGACCGGGGAGCTGTTTTTT
CDR3 protein: CASSQGVSGAGTGELFF
J gene: TRBJ2-2
D gene: TRBD2
V gene: TRBV4-3
clone size: many

CDR3 DNA: TGTGCCAGCAGCTTCATAGCTGAAGCTTTCTTT
CDR3 protein: CASSFIAEAFF
J gene: TRBJ1-1
D gene: NA
V gene: TRBV7-2
clone size: few

CDR3 DNA: TGCGCCAGCAGCTTCAGGACAGGGGGGGATTACGAGCAGTACTTC
CDR3 protein: CASSFRTGGDYEQYF
J gene: TRBJ2-7
D gene: TRBD1
V gene: TRBV5-1
clone size: many

CDR3 DNA: TGTGCCAGCAGCTTAGGGCGGGTAAAAGGGTACGAGCAGTACTTC
CDR3 protein: CASSLGRVKGYEQYF
J gene: TRBJ2-7
D gene: NA
V gene: TRBV7-2
clone size: many

CDR3 DNA: TGTGCCAGCAGCCAATCCACGAGAGGAGGCACAGATACGCAGTATTTT
CDR3 protein: CASSQSTRGGTDTQYF
J gene: TRBJ2-3
D gene: NA
V gene: TRBV4-2
clone size: NA

CDR3 DNA: TGTGCCAGCAGCGACAGGGACACTAATGAAAAACTGTTTTTT
CDR3 protein: CASSDRDTNEKLFF
J gene: TRBJ1-4
D gene: TRBD1
V gene: TRBV7-9
clone size: many

CDR3 DNA: TGCAGTGCTAGAGATCTTGTGAGTGGCTACACCTTC
CDR3 protein: CSARDLVSGYTF
J gene: TRBJ1-2
D gene: NA
V gene: TRBV20-1
clone size: many

CDR3 DNA: TGTGCCAGCAGTCGGGTGGGTGTCGCTGGGGCCAACGTCCTGACTTTC
CDR3 protein: CASSRVGVAGANVLTF
J gene: TRBJ2-6
D gene: NA
V gene: TRBV28
clone size: few

CDR3 DNA: TGCAGTGCTACTCGAATGAGCGGGCATAGGTCCGGGGAGCTGTTTTTT
CDR3 protein: CSATRMSGHRSGELFF
J gene: TRBJ2-2
D gene: NA
V gene: TRBV20-1
clone size: NA

CDR3 DNA: TGTGCCAGCAGCCCTCGAGGAGGTTCTAGCTCCTACAATGAGCAGTTCTTC
CDR3 protein: CASSPRGGSSSYNEQFF
J gene: TRBJ2-1
D gene: NA
V gene: TRBV7-6
clone size: many

CDR3 DNA: TGCAGTGCTACTCCACTAGCTTATCAAAGTAGTTCCTACGAGCAGTACTTC
CDR3 protein: CSATPLAYQSSSYEQYF
J gene: TRBJ2-7
D gene: NA
V gene: TRBV20-1
clone size: NA

CDR3 DNA: TGTGCCAGCAGCTTAGACGCCACAGGGGGGAACACTGAAGCTTTCTTT
CDR3 protein: CASSLDATGGNTEAFF
J gene: TRBJ1-1
D gene: TRBD1
V gene: TRBV7-2
clone size: few

CDR3 DNA: TGTGCCAGCAGGAGAGGACAGGGGTACACAGATACGCAGTATTTT
CDR3 protein: CASRRGQGYTDTQYF
J gene: TRBJ2-3
D gene: TRBD1
V gene: TRBV7-9
clone size: many

CDR3 DNA: TGTGCCAGCAGTGAATTCAGCACAGATACGCAGTATTTT
CDR3 protein: CASSEFSTDTQYF
J gene: TRBJ2-3
D gene: NA
V gene: TRBV25-1
clone size: few

CDR3 DNA: TGTGCCAGCAGTTCCAGACTAGGAGGGAGCGCAGATATGCAGTATTTT
CDR3 protein: CASSSRLGGSADMQYF
J gene: TRBJ2-3
D gene: NA
V gene: TRBV12-3/TRBV12-4
clone size: NA

CDR3 DNA: TGTGCCAGCAGAGGACTAGCGGGGAAGCAGTACTTC
CDR3 protein: CASRGLAGKQYF
J gene: TRBJ2-7
D gene: TRBD2
V gene: TRBV12-3/TRBV12-4
clone size: NA

CDR3 DNA: TGTGCCAGCAGTTACGGAGTTAGACAGATACACCAAGAGACCCAGTACTTC
CDR3 protein: CASSYGVRQIHQETQYF
J gene: TRBJ2-5
D gene: NA
V gene: TRBV6-2/TRBV6-3
clone size: many

CDR3 DNA: TGTGCCAGCAGCTTATCAGGGGAGGTTAATCAGCCCCAGCATTTT
CDR3 protein: CASSLSGEVNQPQHF
J gene: TRBJ1-5
D gene: NA
V gene: TRBV7-9
clone size: NA

CDR3 DNA: TGTGCCAGCAGCCTAACTAGCGTCCAAGAGACCCAGTACTTC
CDR3 protein: CASSLTSVQETQYF
J gene: TRBJ2-5
D gene: TRBD2
V gene: TRBV7-2
clone size: many

CDR3 DNA: TGTGCCAGCTCACCGCTAATTCCGGGACAGGGGAGCACAGATACGCAGTATTTT
CDR3 protein: CASSPLIPGQGSTDTQYF
J gene: TRBJ2-3
D gene: TRBD1
V gene: TRBV18
clone size: many

CDR3 DNA: TGTGCCAGCATCGCATTGAATGAGGAGGCCCAGTACTTC
CDR3 protein: CASIALNEEAQYF
J gene: TRBJ2-5
D gene: NA
V gene: TRBV7-2
clone size: NA

CDR3 DNA: TGTGCCAGCAGCTGGGGGATTGGGGTTGATGGCTACACCTTC
CDR3 protein: CASSWGIGVDGYTF
J gene: TRBJ1-2
D gene: NA
V gene: TRBV5-4
clone size: NA

CDR3 DNA: TGTGCCAGCAGTTACGGCGGGACAGCTTATGGCTACACCTTC
CDR3 protein: CASSYGGTAYGYTF
J gene: TRBJ1-2
D gene: TRBD1
V gene: TRBV6-2/TRBV6-3
clone size: many

CDR3 DNA: TGTGCCAGCAGCGTAGAGGGGGCTGTGAACACTGAAGCTTTCTTT
CDR3 protein: CASSVEGAVNTEAFF
J gene: TRBJ1-1
D gene: TRBD1
V gene: TRBV9
clone size: NA